This paragraph reports one T cell receptor (beta chain). This entry is derived from a study of blood T cell repertoires in COVID-19. Study details: Sources were T cells, B-cell-depleted T cells, or PBMCs; the material itself was cDNA or gDNA.

Under the authors' procedure: Reference gene primers were amplified, and this amplification served to estimate nucleated cell counts. Assay: immunoSEQ multiplex PCR; the TCRdb copy retains only in-frame clones and omits some. D and trimming come from the DNA, and the V and J calls and clone size come from that table. The sample records around 370,000 clones, 91% being singletons. Trimming took 5 bases from V and 0 from J, leaving 22 bases between them. Germline lookup yields CDR1 SGHVS and CDR2 FQNEAQ. The CDR3 contains 18 residues. The sequence was obtained from a woman between 18 and 29 years old who had recovered from COVID-19. The chain employs TRBV7-8 and TRBJ1-1; perhaps TRBD1 as D (5 bases). Material: peripheral blood. The CDR3 loop is CASSTPAGYLVVNTEAFF. The DNA of the CDR3 is TGTGCCAGCAGCACCCCTGCAGGGTATCTAGTCGTGAACACTGAAGCTTTCTTT.